One and the same sample provided the 26 T cell receptor beta chains below, sequenced in a study of CD8 T cells in Susac syndrome. Random hexamers primed reverse transcription of about 0.45 to 1 ug RNA. One entry per CDR3 protein results from TCRdb running MiXCR on the immunoSEQ multiplex PCR reads. The repertoire has some 300,000 distinct CDR3 sequences, about 88% of them found once; the top ten carry under 0.2%. The sample was CD8+ T cells from PBMCs. The receptors stem from a human donor with multiple sclerosis.

The rearrangement links TRBV7-8 to TRBJ2-5, with 7 bases fitting TRBD1. Trimming at V came to 3 bases and at J to 1 base, leaving 8 bases not matched to a gene. Germline V CDR1 and CDR2: SGHVS, FQNEAQ. The CDR3 contains 16 residues. The CDR3 DNA sequence: TGTGCCAGCAGCTTTGATGTAGGGACAGCCCAAGAGACCCAGTACTTC. Protein sequence: CASSFDVGTAQETQYF.

This clonotype was counted once. This rearrangement joins TRBV7-9 to TRBJ2-7; TRBD2 might be the D (5 bases). Germline V CDR1 and CDR2: SEHNR, FQNEAQ (reference sequence). The V and J ends lost 6 bases and 5 bases respectively, with 11 bases between them. The length of the CDR3 is 12 residues. CDR3 in DNA: TGTGCCAGCAGGAGGGATCCGGACGAGCAGTACTTC. This codes for CASRRDPDEQYF.

V and J are TRBV12-3 or TRBV12-4 and TRBJ2-1; TRBD1 agrees at 10 bases. Trimming at V came to 3 bases and at J to 7 bases, leaving 3 bases not matched to a gene. The CDR3 sequence is 14 residues long. The CDR3, as DNA: TGTGCCAGCAGTTTGGGACAGGGGTGGAATGAGCAGTTCTTC. Protein sequence: CASSLGQGWNEQFF.

The chain combines TRBV6-5 with TRBJ2-4; the match to TRBD1 covers 8 bases. Losses at the gene ends were 6 bases for V and 9 bases for J; bases not matched to a gene: 10. Germline CDR1 reads MNHEY; CDR2 reads SVGAGI. The CDR3 has 14 residues. The CDR3 nucleotides are TGTGCCAGCAGCTCCTCTGGACAGGGTGGCATTCAGTACTTC. Protein: CASSSSGQGGIQYF.

The chain has TRBV30 and TRBJ1-5; D remains unclear. Trimming shortened V by 0 bases and J by 0 bases, and 9 bases separated the two germline ends. Germline-derived CDR1 and CDR2 are GTSNPN and SVGIG (reference sequence). The CDR3 is 15 residues long. The CDR3 region is CAWSVGAVSNQPQHF. CDR3 sequence (DNA): TGTGCCTGGAGTGTAGGCGCAGTTAGCAATCAGCCCCAGCATTTT.

The rearrangement uses TRBV15 and TRBJ2-7, with 7 bases aligning to TRBD1. Germline CDR1 LNHNV, CDR2 YYDKDF (reference sequence). Germline trimming cut 4 bases from V and 0 bases from J; bases unmatched to any gene: 15. The CDR3 is 18 residues long. The CDR3 bases are TGTGCCACCAGCAACCAGACAGGGTTGGCCTTAAGCTCCTACGAGCAGTACTTC. Encoded protein: CATSNQTGLALSSYEQYF.

This clonotype was detected once. The rearrangement joins TRBV7-9 to TRBJ1-1; D call uncertain. Trimming cost V 1 base and J 3 bases, with 12 bases left between them. The CDR3 sequence is 15 residues long. Germline-derived CDR1 and CDR2 are SEHNR and FQNEAQ (reference sequence). The CDR3 DNA is TGTGCCAGCAGCTTAGACGCCAGGCCCGACACTGAAGCTTTCTTT. Amino acids: CASSLDARPDTEAFF.

The rearrangement uses TRBV5-4 and TRBJ2-7; D unresolved. The CDR3 contains 12 residues. Germline V gene lookup returns CDR1 SGHNT and CDR2 YYREEE (reference sequence). Trimming pared 4 bases from V and 5 bases from J, leaving 10 bases between. This CDR3 reads CASSLDWDEQYF. The CDR3 DNA is TGTGCCAGCAGCCTCGATTGGGACGAGCAGTACTTC.

This chain uses TRBV6-2 or TRBV6-3 with TRBJ2-7; 10 nucleotides line up with TRBD2. Germline CDR1 reads MNHEY; CDR2 reads SVGEGT. The CDR3 contains 15 residues. The V and J ends lost 5 bases and 4 bases, in that order; junction bases with no gene match: 8. CDR3 nucleotide sequence: TGTGCCAGCAGTAAAAGGCTAGCGGGGGAATACGAGCAGTACTTC. The encoded protein is CASSKRLAGEYEQYF.

The V gene is TRBV7-9, the J gene TRBJ2-7; D remains unclear. The CDR3 sequence is 15 residues long. V lost 5 bases to trimming and J lost 0 bases, with 14 bases between them. Germline lookup yields CDR1 SEHNR and CDR2 FQNEAQ (reference sequence). The CDR3 loop is CASSPGGPSSYEQYF. DNA for the CDR3: TGTGCCAGCAGCCCCGGCGGTCCCAGCTCCTACGAGCAGTACTTC.

This chain uses TRBV27 with TRBJ2-2; D is perhaps TRBD2 (6 bases). The CDR3 loop spans 16 amino acids. From germline, CDR1 is MNHEY and CDR2 SMNVEV (reference sequence). Trimming stripped 3 bases from V and 4 bases from J, with 15 bases between. As DNA, the CDR3 is TGTGCCAGCAGTTTCCTCGCATTCGGGGGCACCGGGGAGCTGTTTTTT. Its protein product is CASSFLAFGGTGELFF.

This rearrangement joins TRBV20-1 to TRBJ2-1; TRBD2 matches at 9 bases. CDR3 length: 15 residues. The germline V gene has CDR1 DFQATT and CDR2 SNEGSKA (reference sequence). Losses at the gene ends were 0 bases for V and 8 bases for J; bases not matched to a gene: 8. CDR3 bases: TGCAGTGCTAGAGATACTGGCGGGAGGGCCGATGAGCAGTTCTTC. It encodes CSARDTGGRADEQFF.

The CDR3 here is CASSPSLGTEAFF. CDR3 sequence (DNA): TGTGCCAGCAGTCCCTCGTTGGGGACTGAAGCTTTCTTT. This chain joins TRBV13 and TRBJ1-1; the D is unclear. Trimming took 6 bases from V and 5 from J, leaving 13 bases between them. The length of the CDR3 is 13 residues. In germline, CDR1 is PRHDT, CDR2 FYEKMQ (reference sequence).

The chain is built from TRBV2 and TRBJ2-1, with TRBD1 identical over 9 bases. Germline loops: CDR1 SNHLY, CDR2 FYNNEI. The CDR3 totals 15 residues. V trimming: 6 bases; J trimming: 0 bases; junction bases outside the gene matches: 3. The CDR3, as DNA: TGTGCCAGCAGACCGACAGGGGGCTCCTACAATGAGCAGTTCTTC. Translated: CASRPTGGSYNEQFF.

The rearrangement joins TRBV6-5 to TRBJ2-5, with 7 bases identical to TRBD1. Germline V gene data show CDR1 as MNHEY and CDR2 as SVGAGI. The V and J ends lost 5 bases and 9 bases, in that order; junction bases with no gene match: 12. The CDR3 runs to 14 residues. The CDR3 loop is CASSPLGGLGPQYF. The CDR3 nucleotides read TGTGCCAGCAGTCCTTTAGGGGGCCTGGGGCCCCAGTACTTC.

This chain uses TRBV13 with TRBJ2-2, with 8 bases aligning to TRBD2. The CDR3 runs to 16 residues. The germline CDR1 and CDR2 sequences are PRHDT and FYEKMQ (reference sequence). V lost 0 bases and J lost 5; bases outside the gene matches: 5. The CDR3 reads CASSLGPAGVTGELFF. The CDR3 nucleotides are TGTGCCAGCAGCTTAGGTCCAGCGGGGGTTACCGGGGAGCTGTTTTTT.

This clonotype occurred a few times. The rearrangement joins TRBV6-5 to TRBJ2-3; 8 positions agree with TRBD1. In germline, CDR1 is MNHEY, CDR2 SVGAGI. CDR3 length equals 15 residues. Trimming took 3 bases from V and 3 from J; bases not matched to a gene: 5. The CDR3 coding sequence is TGTGCCAGCAGTTATCAAACAGGGGGGACAGATACGCAGTATTTT. It codes for CASSYQTGGTDTQYF.

CDR3 in DNA: TGCGCCAGCAGCCCGGGGACGGGTCTTTGGGCCCTCCACTTT. This encodes CASSPGTGLWALHF. The V gene is TRBV4-3, the J gene TRBJ1-6; D is possibly TRBD1 (5 bases). The germline V gene encodes CDR1 LGHNA and CDR2 YSLEER. V was pared by 4 bases and J by 14 bases, with 18 bases between. The CDR3 is 14 amino acids.

The chain employs TRBV12-3 or TRBV12-4 and TRBJ2-5, with D possibly being TRBD1 or TRBD2 (5 bases each). The V end was cut by 5 bases, the J end by 4 bases, with 14 bases between. There are 14 residues in the CDR3. The CDR3 here is CASSGDLGRETQYF. For the CDR3, the DNA is TGTGCCAGCAGTGGGGACCTTGGGAGAGAGACCCAGTACTTC.

This clonotype has more than one count but fewer than ten. The chain has TRBV3-1 and TRBJ2-7, with 9 bases that match TRBD1. CDR1 is LGHDT and CDR2 is YNNKEL in the germline V gene (reference sequence). V gave up 1 base and J gave up 4 bases; unmatched junction bases: 5. This CDR3 comprises 15 residues. CDR3 nucleotide sequence: TGTGCCAGCAGCCAAGGACTAGGACAGGGGTACGAGCAGTACTTC. Amino acids: CASSQGLGQGYEQYF.

This chain connects TRBV18 to TRBJ2-1; D is unresolved. This CDR3 contains 18 residues. Trimming left V 3 bases short and J 5 bases short, with 23 bases between. The V gene's germline CDR1 is KGHSH and CDR2 LQKENI. The CDR3 region is CASSPFLPIGVLDNEQFF. DNA for the CDR3: TGTGCCAGCTCACCTTTTCTTCCAATTGGGGTGTTGGACAATGAGCAGTTCTTC.

The chain's CDR3 is CASSFRRTNTGELFF. DNA for the CDR3: TGTGCCAGCAGCTTCCGGCGGACGAACACCGGGGAGCTGTTTTTT. The chain recombines TRBV7-8 with TRBJ2-2; no definite D call. CDR3 size: 15 residues. The germline V and J ends were trimmed by 3 bases and 0 bases, with 8 bases remaining between them. CDR1 SGHVS and CDR2 FQNEAQ come from the germline V gene.

V usage is TRBV29-1 and J usage is TRBJ2-2, with D perhaps TRBD1 or TRBD2 (6 bases each). The germline V gene has CDR1 SQVTM and CDR2 ANQGSEA. The CDR3 totals 16 residues. V was clipped by 3 bases and J by 4 bases, with 18 bases between them. CDR3 region: CSVDTGRLLGTGELFF. DNA of the CDR3: TGCAGCGTTGATACAGGGAGGTTACTCGGCACCGGGGAGCTGTTTTTT.

V is TRBV7-8 and J is TRBJ2-7, with TRBD1 identical over 7 bases. In germline, CDR1 is SGHVS, CDR2 FQNEAQ. The CDR3 length is 16 residues. V shed 4 bases and J 2 bases; nucleotides not matched to a gene: 11. CDR3 in DNA: TGTGCCAGCAGCTACGTACCGGGACAGCCTGCCTACGAGCAGTACTTC. This sequence encodes CASSYVPGQPAYEQYF.

The CDR3 here is CASSSGLGGEGYNEQFF. Here the CDR3 DNA reads TGTGCCAGCAGCTCCGGTCTCGGGGGGGAGGGCTACAATGAGCAGTTCTTC. V is TRBV5-6 and J is TRBJ2-1; 8 nucleotides line up with TRBD2. V lost 3 bases to trimming and J lost 3 bases; unmatched junction nucleotides: 11. CDR1 is SGHDT and CDR2 is YYEEEE in the germline V gene. The CDR3 covers 17 residues. The variable domain in full, completed from reference TRBV5-6 and TRBJ2-1, reads DAGVTQSPTHLIKTRGQQVTLRCSPKSGHDTVSWYQQALGQGPQFIFQYYEEEERQRGNFPDRFSGHQFPNYSSELNVNALLLGDSALYLCASSSGLGGEGYNEQFFGPGTRLTVL.

The V gene is TRBV5-4, the J gene TRBJ2-7; D is perhaps TRBD1 (6 bases). Germline lookup yields CDR1 SGHNT and CDR2 YYREEE (reference sequence). The CDR3 has 14 residues. V lost 3 bases and J 2 bases, leaving 12 bases between the germline ends. CDR3 nucleotides: TGTGCCAGCAGCTACTCGGGACATACCTACGAGCAGTACTTC. This gives the protein CASSYSGHTYEQYF.